A selection of T cell receptor beta chains follows, all from one sample in a study of shared clonotypes between healthy human individuals. Method: immunoSEQ multiplex PCR; TCRdb's copy keeps in-frame clones and lacks some. The sample lists fewer than 400,000 clones; around 74% were seen once. The sample was memory CD4+ T cells sorted from blood. All receptors derive from a man younger than 40 in good health. CDR3s include the opening cysteine and the closing phenylalanine or tryptophan. The D gene is left open where the match is weak. Only part of the rows carry a size: once, few, many, or a class if the clone is expanded.

len,v_gene,j_gene,abundance,d_gene,CDR3aa,CDR3nt
12,TRBV5-4,TRBJ2-7,NA,NA,CASSLDYNEQYF,TGTGCCAGCAGCTTAGATTATAACGAGCAGTACTTC
13,TRBV27,TRBJ2-7,NA,NA,CASSLSVGDEQYF,TGTGCCAGCAGTTTATCGGTAGGGGACGAGCAGTACTTC
18,TRBV11-2,TRBJ2-7,NA,TRBD2,CASSLAPSGSVVGYEQYF,TGTGCCAGCAGCTTAGCACCTAGCGGGAGTGTTGTCGGCTACGAGCAGTACTTC
16,TRBV7-8,TRBJ2-3,NA,NA,CASSLGEALPTDTQYF,TGTGCCAGCAGCTTAGGGGAGGCCTTACCCACAGATACGCAGTATTTT
15,TRBV5-4,TRBJ1-4,NA,TRBD1,CASSKDRRLGEKLFF,TGTGCCAGCAGCAAGGACAGGCGTCTGGGGGAAAAACTGTTTTTT
14,TRBV10-3,TRBJ2-1,NA,TRBD1,CAISQDRGSEEQFF,TGTGCCATCAGTCAGGACAGGGGGTCGGAGGAGCAGTTCTTC
16,TRBV5-8,TRBJ1-5,few,NA,CASSLFLRASNQPQHF,TGTGCCAGCAGCTTGTTTCTTCGGGCAAGCAATCAGCCCCAGCATTTT
15,TRBV6-6,TRBJ2-1,NA,TRBD1,CASSSSGTGGNEQFF,TGTGCCAGCAGCTCCTCCGGGACAGGGGGCAATGAGCAGTTCTTC
15,TRBV4-1,TRBJ2-2,few,TRBD2,CASSPGTSLTGELFF,TGCGCCAGCAGCCCCGGGACTAGCCTTACCGGGGAGCTGTTTTTT
13,TRBV2,TRBJ2-7,NA,TRBD1,CASSSDRLYEQYF,TGTGCCAGCAGTTCGGACAGGTTATACGAGCAGTACTTC
14,TRBV6-1,TRBJ2-3,NA,NA,CASSEAMGGDTQYF,TGTGCCAGCAGTGAAGCCATGGGTGGAGATACGCAGTATTTT
15,TRBV2,TRBJ2-7,NA,NA,CASRIPGGTSYEQYF,TGTGCCAGTCGCATTCCCGGTGGAACCTCCTACGAGCAGTACTTC
15,TRBV29-1,TRBJ2-2,once,TRBD2,CSVESREGPSGELFF,TGCAGCGTTGAGTCTCGGGAGGGCCCGTCCGGGGAGCTGTTTTTT
13,TRBV5-4,TRBJ1-2,NA,NA,CASSLVRSYGYTF,TGTGCCAGCAGCTTGGTACGGAGCTATGGCTACACCTTC
11,TRBV11-3,TRBJ2-1,few,NA,CASSLGPEQFF,TGTGCCAGCAGCTTAGGGCCCGAGCAGTTCTTC
12,TRBV29-1,TRBJ2-7,NA,NA,CSVLQGPHEQYF,TGCAGCGTTTTACAGGGTCCCCACGAGCAGTACTTC
15,TRBV7-2,TRBJ2-2,NA,NA,CASSLDPLVTGELFF,TGTGCCAGCAGCTTAGACCCACTGGTGACCGGGGAGCTGTTTTTT
15,TRBV19,TRBJ2-7,few,NA,CASSLVGDFSYEQYF,TGTGCCAGTAGCCTTGTTGGGGACTTCTCCTACGAGCAGTACTTC
14,TRBV11-2,TRBJ2-7,NA,NA,CATRPGRDGYEQYF,TGTGCCACCCGCCCGGGGCGGGATGGCTACGAGCAGTACTTC
14,TRBV30,TRBJ2-3,NA,TRBD2,CARTSLISTDTQYF,TGTGCTAGGACTAGCCTTATTTCCACAGATACGCAGTATTTT
16,TRBV7-9,TRBJ2-1,NA,TRBD1,CASSLFRQGAIGEQFF,TGTGCCAGCAGCTTATTTAGGCAGGGGGCGATCGGTGAGCAGTTCTTC
16,TRBV18,TRBJ2-1,NA,TRBD1,CASSPDGTIFTQGKFF,TGTGCCAGCTCACCCGACGGGACCATTTTTACACAGGGGAAGTTCTTC
15,TRBV11-2,TRBJ2-7,NA,NA,CASSLAAGQTYEQYF,TGTGCCAGCAGCTTAGCTGCGGGACAAACCTACGAGCAGTACTTC
16,TRBV5-5,TRBJ1-5,NA,NA,CASSNLDKFSNQPQHF,TGTGCCAGCAGCAACCTAGACAAGTTTAGCAATCAGCCCCAGCATTTT
15,TRBV7-9,TRBJ1-3,NA,NA,CASSLSASSGNTIYF,TGTGCCAGCAGCTTAAGCGCGAGCTCTGGAAACACCATATATTTT
15,TRBV7-9,TRBJ1-4,NA,TRBD1,CASSFEQGALGKLFF,TGTGCCAGCAGCTTCGAACAGGGGGCGCTAGGAAAACTGTTTTTT
15,TRBV28,TRBJ2-3,NA,TRBD2,CASSLSGRGPDTQYF,TGTGCCAGCAGTCTTAGCGGGAGGGGGCCAGATACGCAGTATTTT
12,TRBV5-1,TRBJ1-3,NA,NA,CASSYPGNTIYF,TGCGCCAGCAGCTACCCGGGGAACACCATATATTTT